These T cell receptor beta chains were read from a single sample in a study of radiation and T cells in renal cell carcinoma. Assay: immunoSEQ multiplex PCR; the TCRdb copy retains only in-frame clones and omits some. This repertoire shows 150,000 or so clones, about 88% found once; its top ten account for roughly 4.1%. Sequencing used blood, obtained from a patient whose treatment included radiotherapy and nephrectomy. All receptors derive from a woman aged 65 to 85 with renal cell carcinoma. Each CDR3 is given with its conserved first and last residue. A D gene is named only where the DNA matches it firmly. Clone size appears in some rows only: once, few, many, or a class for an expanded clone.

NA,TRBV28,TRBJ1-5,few,TGTGCCAGCAGTTTGCAGGACAATCAGCCCCAGCATTTT,CASSLQDNQPQHF
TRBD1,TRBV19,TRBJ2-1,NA,TGTGCCAGTAGTATATCCCGGGACAGGGGGGATGAGCAGTTCTTC,CASSISRDRGDEQFF
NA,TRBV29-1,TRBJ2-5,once,TGCAGCGTTGAGTGGGAGACCCAGTACTTC,CSVEWETQYF
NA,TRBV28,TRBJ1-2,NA,TGTGCCAGCAGTTTATGGCCCAGGGGCTACACCTTC,CASSLWPRGYTF
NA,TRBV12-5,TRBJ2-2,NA,TGTGCTAGTGGGATGGGGGCGAACACCGGGGAGCTGTTTTTT,CASGMGANTGELFF
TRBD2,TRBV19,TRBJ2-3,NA,TGTGCCAGTAGTGAGTCACTAGCGGGCACAGATACGCAGTATTTT,CASSESLAGTDTQYF
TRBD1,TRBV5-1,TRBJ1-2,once,TGCGCCAGCAGCTTCGCGGGACAGGGGGCGCAAGGCTACACCTTC,CASSFAGQGAQGYTF
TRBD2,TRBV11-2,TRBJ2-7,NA,TGTGCCAGCAGCGTATTCGGGACTAGCGAGCAGTACTTC,CASSVFGTSEQYF
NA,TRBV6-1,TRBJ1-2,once,TGTGCCAGCAGTGAATCTGGGGACTATGGCTACACCTTC,CASSESGDYGYTF
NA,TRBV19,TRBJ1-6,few,TGTGCCAGTAGTACAACAGGGTCGAATTCACCCCTCCACTTT,CASSTTGSNSPLHF
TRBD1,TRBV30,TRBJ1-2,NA,TGTGCCTGGAGCGACACTACGGGACAGGGATTGAAGGGCTACACCTTC,CAWSDTTGQGLKGYTF
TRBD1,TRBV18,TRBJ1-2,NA,TGTGCCAGCTCGCCTACAGGGGTCAATGGCTACACCTTC,CASSPTGVNGYTF
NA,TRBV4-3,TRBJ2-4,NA,TGCGCCAGCAGCAACAGGGTGGCCAAAAACATTCAGTACTTC,CASSNRVAKNIQYF
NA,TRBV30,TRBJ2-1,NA,TGTGCCTGGGACGGCTCCTACAATGAGCAGTTCTTC,CAWDGSYNEQFF
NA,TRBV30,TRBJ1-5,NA,TGTGCCTGGAGTCTGGGGGGTAAACAGCCCCAGCATTTT,CAWSLGGKQPQHF
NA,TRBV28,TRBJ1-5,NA,TGTGCCAGCGTCGGACATTTTGGTCAGCCCCAGCATTTT,CASVGHFGQPQHF
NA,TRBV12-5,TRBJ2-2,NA,TGTGCTAGTGGTTCACGCTCGGGACGGAGGAACACCGGGGAGCTGTTTTTT,CASGSRSGRRNTGELFF
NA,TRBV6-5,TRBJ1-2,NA,TGTGCCAGCAGTTCGTCCGGGGTAGGCGACTATGGCTACACCTTC,CASSSSGVGDYGYTF
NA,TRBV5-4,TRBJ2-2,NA,TGTGCCAGCAGCTTTACCCCCGGCGGAAAGAACACCGGGGAGCTGTTTTTT,CASSFTPGGKNTGELFF
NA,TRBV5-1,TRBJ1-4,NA,TGCGCCAGCAGCCTAACCGGGACAGAAAAACTGTTTTTT,CASSLTGTEKLFF
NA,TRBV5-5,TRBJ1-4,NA,TGTGCCAGCAGCCCGGGCGTCCGGGGGTTTAATGAAAAACTGTTTTTT,CASSPGVRGFNEKLFF
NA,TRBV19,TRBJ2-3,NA,TGTGCCAGTAGTCCCGACACAACTAGCACAGATACGCAGTATTTT,CASSPDTTSTDTQYF
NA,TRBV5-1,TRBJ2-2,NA,TGCGCCAGCAGCTTAGAAGGGGTCGGGGAGCTGTTTTTT,CASSLEGVGELFF
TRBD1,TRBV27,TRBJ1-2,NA,TGTGCCAGCAGTCGCCGACAGGGATGGAACTATGGCTACACCTTC,CASSRRQGWNYGYTF
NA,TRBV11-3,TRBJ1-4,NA,TGTGCCAGCAGCTTGATTTCAGGAGAAAAACTGTTTTTT,CASSLISGEKLFF
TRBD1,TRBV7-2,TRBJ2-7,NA,TGTGCCAGCAGCACTGCGGGACAGGGGGTGGCCTACGAGCAGTACTTC,CASSTAGQGVAYEQYF
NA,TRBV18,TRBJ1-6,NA,TGTGCCAGCTCATCCAACTATAATTCACCCCTCCACTTT,CASSSNYNSPLHF
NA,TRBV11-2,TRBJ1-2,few,TGTGCCAGCAGCTCGCGAACTGGGACGGTCTATGGCTACACCTTC,CASSSRTGTVYGYTF
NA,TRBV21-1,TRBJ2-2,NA,TGTGCCAGCAGCAAAGGAGGCAAAACCGGGGAGCTGTTTTTT,CASSKGGKTGELFF
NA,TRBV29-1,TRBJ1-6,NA,TGCAGCGTTTTGGGGAGATATAATTCACCCCTCCACTTT,CSVLGRYNSPLHF
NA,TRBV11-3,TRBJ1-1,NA,TGTGCCAGCAGCTTAGCGGTTTGGGGAGAAGCTTTCTTT,CASSLAVWGEAFF
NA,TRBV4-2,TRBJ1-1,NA,TGTGCCAGCAGCCAAGAGACGGGGGCCCCTGAAGCTTTCTTT,CASSQETGAPEAFF
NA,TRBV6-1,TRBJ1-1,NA,TGTGCCAGCAGTGAACAGGGCGGACTGAACACTGAAGCTTTCTTT,CASSEQGGLNTEAFF
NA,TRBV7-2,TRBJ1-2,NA,TGTGCCAGCAGCTCCGGTCAGGCCTCCACTAACTATGGCTACACCTTC,CASSSGQASTNYGYTF
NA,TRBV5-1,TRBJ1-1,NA,TGCGCCAGCAGCTTGGAATTGGGGAACACTGAAGCTTTCTTT,CASSLELGNTEAFF
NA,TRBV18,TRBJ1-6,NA,TGTGCCAGCTCACCTGGAGAGGGCGGGAATTCACCCCTCCACTTT,CASSPGEGGNSPLHF
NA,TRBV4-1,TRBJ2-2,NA,TGCGCCAGCAGCCCTGTGGATATGGGACTCAACACCGGGGAGCTGTTTTTT,CASSPVDMGLNTGELFF
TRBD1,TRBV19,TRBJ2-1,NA,TGTGCCAGTAGTAGTCTGACAGGGTATGAGCAGTTCTTC,CASSSLTGYEQFF
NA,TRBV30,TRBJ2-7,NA,TGTGCCTGGTCAGACGGAATCTACGAGCAGTACTTC,CAWSDGIYEQYF
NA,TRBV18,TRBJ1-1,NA,TGTGCCAGCTCCCGGGGGCCCACTGAAGCTTTCTTT,CASSRGPTEAFF
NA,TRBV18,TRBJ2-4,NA,TGTGCCAGCTCACCACCGGTTGGACGAGGAAACATTCAGTACTTC,CASSPPVGRGNIQYF
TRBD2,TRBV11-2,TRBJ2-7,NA,TGTGCCAGCAGCTTAGCCCTAGCGGGGGGCTACGAGCAGTACTTC,CASSLALAGGYEQYF
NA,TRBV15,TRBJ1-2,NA,TGTGCCACCAGCAGAGATATCATCGGGGGCTCGGGGTACACCTTC,CATSRDIIGGSGYTF
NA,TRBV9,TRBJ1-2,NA,TGTGCCAGCAGCGTAGAGGGGATCATGGGCTACACCTTC,CASSVEGIMGYTF
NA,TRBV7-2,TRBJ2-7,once,TGTGCCAGCAGCTTACCGACGGATTACGAGCAGTACTTC,CASSLPTDYEQYF
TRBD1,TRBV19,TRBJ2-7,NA,TGTGCCAGTAGTGACCGGGACAGACCTTACGAGCAGTACTTC,CASSDRDRPYEQYF
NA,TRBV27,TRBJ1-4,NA,TGTGCCAGCAGTTTTGTCAGGGGAGCGTCTAATGAAAAACTGTTTTTT,CASSFVRGASNEKLFF
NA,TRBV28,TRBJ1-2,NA,TGTGCCAGCAGTTTTGGGCTGGTTAACTATGGCTACACCTTC,CASSFGLVNYGYTF
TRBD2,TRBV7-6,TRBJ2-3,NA,TGTGCCAGCAGCATAGCGGGGACCTCCAATACGCAGTATTTT,CASSIAGTSNTQYF
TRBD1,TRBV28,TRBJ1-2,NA,TGTGCCAGCAACTTCGTCGGGACCGGGACAGGGCATTATGGCTACACCTTC,CASNFVGTGTGHYGYTF
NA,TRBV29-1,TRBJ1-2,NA,TGCAGCGTTGAAGATCCCCTAAAAGGGCGCCGGCGGGGCTACACCTTC,CSVEDPLKGRRRGYTF
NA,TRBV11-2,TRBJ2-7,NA,TGTGCCAGCAGCTTGGGGCGGTACGAGCAGTACTTC,CASSLGRYEQYF
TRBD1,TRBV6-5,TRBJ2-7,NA,TGTGCCAGCACCAGGGACAGGGGGGACGGCTACGAGCAGTACTTC,CASTRDRGDGYEQYF
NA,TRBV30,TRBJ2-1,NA,TGTGCCTGGGGGTTTAGGGTCGATGAGCAGTTCTTC,CAWGFRVDEQFF
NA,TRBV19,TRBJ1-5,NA,TGTGCCAGTAGTTCACAGGGCGGCTTCGGCAATCAGCCCCAGCATTTT,CASSSQGGFGNQPQHF